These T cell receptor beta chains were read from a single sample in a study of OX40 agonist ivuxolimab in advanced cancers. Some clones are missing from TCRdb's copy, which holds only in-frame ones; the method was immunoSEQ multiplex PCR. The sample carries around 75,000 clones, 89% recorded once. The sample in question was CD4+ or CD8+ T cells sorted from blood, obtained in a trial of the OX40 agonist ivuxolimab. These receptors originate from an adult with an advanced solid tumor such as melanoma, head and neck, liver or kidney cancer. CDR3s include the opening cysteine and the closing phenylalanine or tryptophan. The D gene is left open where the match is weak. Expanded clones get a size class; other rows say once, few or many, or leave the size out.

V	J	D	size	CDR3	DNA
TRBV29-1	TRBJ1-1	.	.	CSVEQGTRGRTEAFF	TGCAGCGTTGAACAAGGGACAAGGGGCAGGACTGAAGCTTTCTTT
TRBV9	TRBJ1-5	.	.	CASSLQPRDPFTSNQPQHF	TGTGCCAGCAGCCTCCAGCCCCGGGACCCATTTACATCCAATCAGCCCCAGCATTTT
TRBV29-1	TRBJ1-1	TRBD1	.	CSVYLGDRGREAFF	TGCAGCGTTTACCTCGGGGACAGGGGGCGAGAAGCTTTCTTT
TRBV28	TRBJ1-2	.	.	CAVGLTGYGYTF	TGTGCCGTGGGCCTCACCGGCTATGGCTACACCTTC
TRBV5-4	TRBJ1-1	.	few	CASSKDSPNTEAFF	TGTGCCAGCAGCAAGGACAGCCCGAACACTGAAGCTTTCTTT
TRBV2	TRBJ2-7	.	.	CASLRDRPYEQYF	TGTGCCAGCCTCAGGGACCGCCCCTACGAGCAGTACTTC
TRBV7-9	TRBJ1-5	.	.	CASSLARMGNQPQHF	TGTGCCAGCAGCTTAGCCCGCATGGGCAATCAGCCCCAGCATTTT
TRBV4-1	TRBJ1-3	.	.	CASSHPSGASGNTIYF	TGCGCCAGCAGCCACCCGAGTGGGGCCTCTGGAAACACCATATATTTT
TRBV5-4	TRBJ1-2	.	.	CASSSHPTENYGYTF	TGTGCCAGCAGCTCCCACCCGACAGAGAACTATGGCTACACCTTC
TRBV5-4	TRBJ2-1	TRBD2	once	CASSPGTSRSYNEQFF	TGTGCCAGCAGCCCCGGGACTAGCAGGTCCTACAATGAGCAGTTCTTC
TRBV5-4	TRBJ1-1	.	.	CASSLDPGTTEAFF	TGTGCCAGCAGCTTGGATCCGGGAACCACTGAAGCTTTCTTT
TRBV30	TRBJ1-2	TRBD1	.	CAWTHGQGTYGYTF	TGTGCCTGGACCCACGGACAGGGAACATATGGCTACACCTTC
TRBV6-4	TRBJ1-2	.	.	CASGGSTGTYGYTF	TGTGCCAGCGGCGGGTCTACAGGGACTTATGGCTACACCTTC
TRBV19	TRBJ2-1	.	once	CASSESSYNEQFF	TGTGCCAGTTCAGAAAGCTCCTACAATGAGCAGTTCTTC
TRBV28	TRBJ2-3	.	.	CASGRGTDTQYF	TGTGCCAGCGGGCGGGGCACAGATACGCAGTATTTT
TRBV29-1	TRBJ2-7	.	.	CSVHFGDRYEQYF	TGCAGCGTTCATTTCGGAGACCGCTACGAGCAGTACTTC
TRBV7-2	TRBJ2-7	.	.	CASSFSGLYEQYF	TGTGCCAGCAGCTTCTCGGGGCTATACGAGCAGTACTTC
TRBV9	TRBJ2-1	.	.	CASSVDARHYNEQFF	TGTGCCAGCAGCGTAGACGCCCGGCACTACAATGAGCAGTTCTTC
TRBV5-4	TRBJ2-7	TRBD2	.	CASSFWTSGGEQYF	TGTGCCAGCAGCTTTTGGACTAGCGGGGGAGAGCAGTACTTC
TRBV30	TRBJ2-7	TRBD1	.	CAWADRAHEQYF	TGTGCCTGGGCCGACAGGGCCCACGAGCAGTACTTC
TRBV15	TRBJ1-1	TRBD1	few	CATSPSQDRAGGMNTEAFF	TGTGCCACCAGCCCAAGCCAAGACAGGGCGGGGGGAATGAACACTGAAGCTTTCTTT
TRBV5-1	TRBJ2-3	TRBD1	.	CASSLGQGDDTQYF	TGCGCCAGCAGCTTGGGACAGGGGGACGATACGCAGTATTTT
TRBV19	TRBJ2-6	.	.	CASSLPGANVLTF	TGTGCCTCTTCACTACCTGGGGCCAACGTCCTGACTTTC
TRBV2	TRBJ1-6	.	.	CASSGRGTNSPLHF	TGTGCCAGCAGTGGGAGGGGGACCAATTCACCCCTCCACTTT
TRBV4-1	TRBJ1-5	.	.	CASSQGGGLNQPQHF	TGCGCCAGCAGCCAAGGGGGCGGATTAAATCAGCCCCAGCATTTT
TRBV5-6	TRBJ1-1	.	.	CASSLRDRPWNTEAFF	TGTGCCAGCAGTCTCCGGGACCGCCCTTGGAACACTGAAGCTTTCTTT
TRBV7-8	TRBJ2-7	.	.	CASSPSPGQFYEQYF	TGTGCCAGCAGCCCGAGCCCGGGGCAGTTCTACGAGCAGTACTTC
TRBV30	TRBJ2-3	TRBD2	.	CAWALAGASDTQYF	TGTGCCTGGGCTTTAGCGGGGGCCTCAGATACGCAGTATTTT
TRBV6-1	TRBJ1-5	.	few	CASSGGGGDQPQHF	TGTGCCAGCAGTGGAGGAGGGGGAGATCAGCCCCAGCATTTT
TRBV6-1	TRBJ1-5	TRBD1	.	CASGRDRNQPQHF	TGTGCCAGCGGCCGGGACAGAAATCAGCCCCAGCATTTT
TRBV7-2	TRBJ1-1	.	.	CASSSRRNTEAFF	TGTGCCAGCAGCTCCAGGAGGAACACTGAAGCTTTCTTT
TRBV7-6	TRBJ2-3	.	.	CASSLVSRTDTQYF	TGTGCCAGCAGCTTAGTCTCCCGCACAGATACGCAGTATTTT
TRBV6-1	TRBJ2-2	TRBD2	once	CASSVTSAGVTGELFF	TGTGCCAGCAGTGTTACTAGCGCGGGAGTAACCGGGGAGCTGTTTTTT
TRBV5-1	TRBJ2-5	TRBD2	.	CASSLALAGGEETQYF	TGCGCCAGCAGCTTGGCACTAGCGGGAGGCGAAGAGACCCAGTACTTC
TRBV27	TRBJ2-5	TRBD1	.	CASRDRVTGETQYF	TGTGCCAGCAGGGACAGGGTTACGGGAGAGACCCAGTACTTC
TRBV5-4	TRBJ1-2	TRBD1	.	CASSWGGQGDGYTF	TGTGCCAGCAGCTGGGGGGGACAGGGCGATGGCTACACCTTC
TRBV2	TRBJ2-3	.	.	CASGYSTDTQYF	TGTGCCAGTGGATATTCCACAGATACGCAGTATTTT
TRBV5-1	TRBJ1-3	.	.	CASSLPSSGNTIYF	TGCGCCAGCAGCTTACCTTCCTCTGGAAACACCATATATTTT
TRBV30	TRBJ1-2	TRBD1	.	CASPRASGQMIYGYTF	TGTGCCTCTCCCCGAGCTTCGGGACAGATGATATATGGCTACACCTTC
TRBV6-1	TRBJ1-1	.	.	CASGRGPGNEAFF	TGTGCCAGCGGGAGGGGCCCGGGGAATGAAGCTTTCTTT
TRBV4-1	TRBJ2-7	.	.	CASSQGVARGETKNEQYF	TGCGCCAGCAGCCAAGGTGTAGCGAGGGGGGAAACCAAGAACGAGCAGTACTTC
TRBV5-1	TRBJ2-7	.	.	CASSLGPQGSYEQYF	TGCGCCAGCAGCTTGGGCCCCCAGGGGTCCTACGAGCAGTACTTC
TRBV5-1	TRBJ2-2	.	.	CASSFYGELFF	TGCGCCAGCAGCTTTTACGGGGAGCTGTTTTTT
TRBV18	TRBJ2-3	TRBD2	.	CASSPGLAGGPLGTDTQYF	TGTGCCAGCTCACCCGGACTAGCGGGGGGGCCCCTAGGCACAGATACGCAGTATTTT
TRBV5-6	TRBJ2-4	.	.	CASSLGGIWAKNIQYF	TGTGCCAGCAGCTTGGGGGGAATTTGGGCCAAAAACATTCAGTACTTC
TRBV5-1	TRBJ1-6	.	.	CASSLQEDSPLHF	TGCGCCAGCAGCTTACAGGAAGATTCACCCCTCCACTTT